These 28 T cell receptor beta chains came from one sample sequenced in a study of T cells in localized non-small cell lung cancer. Assay used: immunoSEQ multiplex PCR; TCRdb lists only in-frame clones, some missing. Here the sample spans about 41,000 clones, 65% to 90% being singletons. The material sequenced was PBMCs, taken before any cancer treatment. The source is a man aged 40 to 70 with stage II lung adenocarcinoma.

V gene TRBV7-2 combines with J gene TRBJ2-7; D is undetermined. Trimming removed 3 bases at V and 0 bases at J, with 12 bases between. The CDR3 totals 15 residues. CDR1 and CDR2 (germline): SGHTA, FQGNSA. CDR3 nucleotides: TGTGCCAGCAGCTTTAAGGCGGATAGCTCCTACGAGCAGTACTTC. Translated, it gives CASSFKADSSYEQYF.

The rearrangement links TRBV7-2 to TRBJ2-1; the match to TRBD2 covers 14 bases. From germline, CDR1 is SGHTA and CDR2 FQGNSA. The CDR3 is 16 amino acids. Trimming removed 5 bases from V and 8 bases from J; junction bases left unmatched: 8. In nucleotides, the CDR3 is TGTGCCAGCAGCGCCCGGACTAGCGGGGGGACGGATGAGCAGTTCTTC. Translated, it gives CASSARTSGGTDEQFF.

The chain carries TRBV27 and TRBJ2-3; possibly TRBD2 for D (6 bases). The V gene lost 6 bases and the J gene lost 2 bases, with 15 bases spanning the gap. The CDR3 extends over 15 amino acids. Looked up from germline, CDR1 is MNHEY and CDR2 is SMNVEV (reference sequence). This chain's CDR3 is CASRERGGTTDTQYF. CDR3 nucleotide sequence: TGTGCCAGCAGAGAGAGGGGCGGGACCACAGATACGCAGTATTTT.

This chain uses TRBV15 with TRBJ1-1, with D hard to call. Germline V gene data show CDR1 as LNHNV and CDR2 as YYDKDF (reference sequence). The CDR3 spans 16 residues. The V gene lost 1 base and the J gene lost 1 base, with 13 bases spanning the gap. This chain's CDR3 is CATSRAGPGRNTEAFF. The CDR3 DNA sequence: TGTGCCACCAGCAGAGCCGGGCCAGGCCGGAACACTGAAGCTTTCTTT.

This clone was seen a single time. V gene TRBV29-1 combines with J gene TRBJ2-7; D assignment may be TRBD1 or TRBD2 (5 bases each). Trimming shortened V by 5 bases and J by 2 bases, and 10 bases separated the two germline ends. Germline lookup yields CDR1 SQVTM and CDR2 ANQGSEA. This CDR3 spans 12 amino acids. The CDR3 spells CSVRDQAYEQYF. In DNA, the CDR3 is TGCAGCGTTCGGGACCAGGCCTACGAGCAGTACTTC.

The chain links TRBV19 to TRBJ2-5; D gene unclear. The V gene lost 5 bases and the J gene lost 5 bases, with 12 bases spanning the gap. Germline CDR1 and CDR2: LNHDA and SQIVND (reference sequence). The length of the CDR3 is 13 residues. The CDR3 reads CASSLFIAETQYF. In DNA, the CDR3 is TGTGCCAGTAGTTTGTTCATAGCTGAGACCCAGTACTTC.

The chain has TRBV6-5 and TRBJ1-1; D is unclear. The CDR3 length is 15 residues. CDR1 MNHEY and CDR2 SVGAGI come from the germline V gene. Trimming cost V 0 bases and J 1 base, with 9 bases left between them. The CDR3 bases are TGTGCCAGCAGTTACTCGTTTCGGGGGAACACTGAAGCTTTCTTT. This translates into CASSYSFRGNTEAFF.

The genes are TRBV19 and TRBJ1-1, with a tentative D call TRBD1 (5 bases). Trimming pared 6 bases from V and 1 base from J, leaving 12 bases between. This CDR3 has 14 amino acids. CDR1 LNHDA and CDR2 SQIVND come from the germline V gene (reference sequence). The CDR3 DNA reads as TGTGCCAGTAGAGTGACAGATTCGAACACTGAAGCTTTCTTT. Translating gives CASRVTDSNTEAFF.

J is TRBJ1-4 and V is TRBV5-1; no reliable D call. Trimming cost V 3 bases and J 7 bases, with 16 bases left between them. The germline gives CDR1 SGHRS, CDR2 YFSETQ. The CDR3 runs 15 residues. This chain's CDR3 is CASSSLGAPREKLFF. CDR3 in DNA: TGCGCCAGCAGCTCCTTAGGTGCCCCACGTGAAAAACTGTTTTTT.

The rearrangement joins TRBV11-2 to TRBJ1-3, with D maybe TRBD1 (5 bases). The ends were cut back, 5 bases at V and 2 bases at J, with 13 bases in the middle. The germline V gene encodes CDR1 SGHAT and CDR2 FQNNGV. This CDR3 region has 15 residues. This CDR3 is CASSQDQGAGNTIYF. CDR3 bases: TGTGCCAGCAGCCAAGATCAAGGGGCTGGAAACACCATATATTTT. The whole variable domain, remainder taken from reference TRBV11-2 and TRBJ1-3, is EAGVAQSPRYKIIEKRQSVAFWCNPISGHATLYWYQQILGQGPKLLIQFQNNGVVDDSQLPKDRFSAERLKGVDSTLKIQPAKLEDSAVYLCASSQDQGAGNTIYFGEGSWLTVV.

V is TRBV5-1 and J is TRBJ2-3, with TRBD2 identical over 8 bases. This CDR3 contains 14 residues. The trim removed 2 bases at V and 6 bases at J, leaving 5 bases unmatched. Germline V CDR1 and CDR2: SGHRS, YFSETQ. In DNA form, the CDR3 reads TGCGCCAGCAGCTTCGGACTAGCCGCCGATACGCAGTATTTT. Amino acid sequence: CASSFGLAADTQYF.

This rearrangement joins TRBV2 to TRBJ2-3, with 11 bases matching TRBD2. The CDR3 runs 17 residues. The germline V gene encodes CDR1 SNHLY and CDR2 FYNNEI. V was clipped by 8 bases and J by 2 bases; unmatched bases: 12. The CDR3 DNA reads TGTGCCAGCGCCAAGGGGGCTAGCGGGGGGACCACAGATACGCAGTATTTT. The encoded protein is CASAKGASGGTTDTQYF.

The genes are TRBV7-9 and TRBJ2-5, with D unresolved. V lost 2 bases and J 2 bases, leaving 6 bases between the germline ends. The germline V gene encodes CDR1 SEHNR and CDR2 FQNEAQ (reference sequence). The CDR3 loop spans 13 amino acids. The CDR3 DNA reads as TGTGCCAGCAGCTTATTTGGGCAAGAGACCCAGTACTTC. It codes for CASSLFGQETQYF.

In this sample, this clone turned up a few times. The V call is TRBV6-4, the J call TRBJ1-1; TRBD1 agrees at 7 bases. This CDR3 spans 14 amino acids. The V segment lost 2 bases and the J segment 6 bases; nucleotides outside the gene matches: 6. The germline gives CDR1 MRHNA, CDR2 SNTAGT. For the CDR3, the DNA is TGTGCCAGCAGTGACACCGGGACAGACCCTGAAGCTTTCTTT. This encodes CASSDTGTDPEAFF.

CDR3 region: CASSVGYSGGAYEQYF. In nucleotides, the CDR3 is TGTGCCAGCAGCGTAGGGTATAGCGGGGGGGCGTACGAGCAGTACTTC. This chain links TRBV9 with TRBJ2-7; 11 bases fit TRBD2. CDR1 is SGDLS, CDR2 YYNGEE, per germline. The CDR3 sequence is 16 residues long. Germline trimming cut 0 bases from V and 4 bases from J; bases unmatched to any gene: 6.

V and J are TRBV27 and TRBJ1-5, with 7 bases matching TRBD1. V lost 4 bases to trimming and J lost 3 bases; unmatched junction nucleotides: 3. Germline-derived CDR1 and CDR2 are MNHEY and SMNVEV (reference sequence). The CDR3 contains 14 residues. This CDR3 is CASSSGTVNQPQHF. The CDR3 coding sequence is TGTGCCAGCAGTTCCGGGACAGTCAATCAGCCCCAGCATTTT.

This clone was observed a few times. The chain recombines TRBV19 with TRBJ2-5; D gene ambiguous. Germline V CDR1 and CDR2: LNHDA, SQIVND (reference sequence). The V and J ends lost 6 bases and 5 bases respectively, with 10 bases between them. The CDR3 totals 12 residues. CDR3 amino acids: CASSPHGETQYF. CDR3 DNA sequence: TGTGCCAGTAGCCCCCACGGGGAGACCCAGTACTTC.

On this clone itself: The same CDR3 can be traced to other DNA sequences in this sample. This chain uses TRBV5-4 with TRBJ2-7; a weak D match, TRBD2 (6 bases). The CDR3 loop spans 14 amino acids. CDR1 SGHNT and CDR2 YYREEE come from the germline V gene (reference sequence). Trimming removed 3 bases at V and 5 bases at J, with 15 bases between. The CDR3 protein is CASSSTGEKNEQYF. CDR3 nucleotide sequence: TGTGCCAGCAGCTCGACGGGGGAAAAGAACGAGCAGTACTTC.

The chain has TRBV28 and TRBJ1-1; TRBD1 matches at 7 bases. V lost 6 bases to trimming and J lost 5 bases; unmatched junction nucleotides: 9. Germline lookup yields CDR1 MDHEN and CDR2 SYDVKM. The CDR3 is made up of 14 amino acids. CDR3 sequence (DNA): TGTGCCAGCAGGGTCCAGGGGGACGGTACTGAAGCTTTCTTT. This gives the protein CASRVQGDGTEAFF.

The table lists this clone with a few counts. The chain couples TRBV5-4 to TRBJ2-1; 7 bases are shared with TRBD2. Germline CDR1 SGHNT, CDR2 YYREEE (reference sequence). The CDR3 extends over 14 amino acids. Trimming took 3 bases from V and 7 from J; bases not matched to a gene: 7. The CDR3 reads CASSYNGGVNEQFF. The CDR3 region has the DNA TGTGCCAGCAGCTACAATGGGGGGGTTAATGAGCAGTTCTTC.

V is TRBV2 and J is TRBJ2-5; 8 nucleotides align to TRBD1. The germline CDR1 and CDR2 sequences are SNHLY and FYNNEI. V lost 6 bases and J lost 3; bases outside the gene matches: 6. The CDR3 has 14 residues. The CDR3, as DNA: TGTGCCAGCAGACCCCTGACAGGGGAAGAGACCCAGTACTTC. Translating gives CASRPLTGEETQYF.

This chain joins TRBV25-1 and TRBJ1-1, with D unclear. The V gene's germline CDR1 is MGHDK and CDR2 SYGVNS. V lost 1 base to trimming and J lost 1 base, with 7 bases between them. The CDR3 is 14 amino acids. CDR3 sequence reads: CASSELPPNTEAFF. The CDR3 DNA sequence: TGTGCCAGCAGTGAATTACCCCCGAACACTGAAGCTTTCTTT. Filled out from reference TRBV25-1 and TRBJ1-1, the complete variable domain reads EADIYQTPRYLVIGTGKKITLECSQTMGHDKMYWYQQDPGMELHLIHYSYGVNSTEKGDLSSESTVSRIRTEHFPLTLESARPSHTSQYLCASSELPPNTEAFFGQGTRLTVV.

This chain connects TRBV7-9 to TRBJ1-4; 7 bases match TRBD1. V trimming: 5 bases; J trimming: 8 bases; junction bases outside the gene matches: 8. This CDR3 contains 14 residues. CDR1 is SEHNR and CDR2 is FQNEAQ in the germline V gene (reference sequence). As DNA, the CDR3 is TGTGCCAGCAGCCGAGGACAGGCAACGGAAAAACTGTTTTTT. Protein sequence: CASSRGQATEKLFF.

This chain uses TRBV18 with TRBJ1-1, with a tentative D call TRBD1 (5 bases). Trimming pared 5 bases from V and 3 bases from J, leaving 19 bases between. The CDR3 covers 16 residues. Germline lookup yields CDR1 KGHSH and CDR2 LQKENI. CDR3 amino acids: CASSSGIEIVDTEAFF. Written as DNA, the CDR3 is TGTGCCAGCTCATCAGGGATTGAGATTGTGGACACTGAAGCTTTCTTT.

The chain carries TRBV5-8 and TRBJ2-7; D is ambiguous. In germline, CDR1 is SGHTS, CDR2 YDEGEE. Trimming removed 1 base from V and 5 bases from J, with 4 bases in between. This CDR3 is built from 11 residues. The CDR3 here is CASSLMNEQYF. The CDR3 region has the DNA TGTGCCAGCAGCTTGATGAACGAGCAGTACTTC.

This clone was observed once. The chain links TRBV5-1 to TRBJ2-7, with D possibly TRBD1 on 5 matching bases. The CDR3 runs 13 residues. V was clipped by 0 bases and J by 3 bases, with 7 bases between them. Germline V gene data show CDR1 as SGHRS and CDR2 as YFSETQ. CDR3 amino acids: CASSLEGYYEQYF. Here the CDR3 DNA reads TGCGCCAGCAGCTTGGAGGGGTACTACGAGCAGTACTTC.

J is TRBJ2-5 and V is TRBV5-6; D is unresolved. V lost 0 bases to trimming and J lost 1 base, with 13 bases between them. The CDR3 contains 16 residues. Germline CDR1 is SGHDT and CDR2 is YYEEEE. Here the CDR3 DNA reads TGTGCCAGCAGCTTGGCCCCGGCCGCGCTCCAAGAGACCCAGTACTTC. Protein product: CASSLAPAALQETQYF.

This clone has just a few counts. V usage is TRBV9 and J usage is TRBJ2-1, with D perhaps TRBD2 (5 bases). The length of the CDR3 is 15 residues. V was shortened by 0 bases and J by 2 bases, with 9 bases between the two germline ends. Germline CDR1 SGDLS, CDR2 YYNGEE. The CDR3, as DNA: TGTGCCAGCAGCGTAGATAGCGTTGCCTACAATGAGCAGTTCTTC. This gives the protein CASSVDSVAYNEQFF.